This T cell receptor beta chain was recorded in a study of blood T cells in healthy people across ages. Then a second PCR, running about 6 to 11 cycles, was carried out with a sample-barcoded 5' primer and a J-beta primer mix. Using its own MiXCR run on the 5' RACE reads, TCRdb lists one record per CDR3 protein. The data show 1.5 million to 2 million distinct CDR3 sequences, roughly 50% seen once. This CDR3 is built from 16 residues. Trimming removed 2 bases from V and 1 base from J; junction bases left unmatched: 6. The sample consisted of blood. The V call is TRBV12-3 or TRBV12-4, the J call TRBJ2-7; 9 bases are a match to TRBD2. The TCR was taken from a woman aged 40 to 50 in good health. CDR3 DNA: TGTGCCAGCAGTTTACGGGGGCTAGCGGGGTCCTACGAGCAGTACTTC. It encodes CASSLRGLAGSYEQYF.